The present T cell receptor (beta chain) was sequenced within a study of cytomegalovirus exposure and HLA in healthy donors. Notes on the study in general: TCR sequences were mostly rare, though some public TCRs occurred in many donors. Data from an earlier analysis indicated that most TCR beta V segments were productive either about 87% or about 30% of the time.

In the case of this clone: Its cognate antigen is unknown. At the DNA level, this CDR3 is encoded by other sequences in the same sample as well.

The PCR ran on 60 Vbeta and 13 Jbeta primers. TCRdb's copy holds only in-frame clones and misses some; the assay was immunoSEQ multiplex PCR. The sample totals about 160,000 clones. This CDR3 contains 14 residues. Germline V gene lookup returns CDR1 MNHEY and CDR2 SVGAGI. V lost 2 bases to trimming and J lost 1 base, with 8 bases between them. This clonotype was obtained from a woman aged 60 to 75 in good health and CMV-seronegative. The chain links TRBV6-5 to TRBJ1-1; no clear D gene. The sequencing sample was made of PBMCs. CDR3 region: CASSYLLSNTEAFF. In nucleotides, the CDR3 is TGTGCCAGCAGTTACCTTTTATCGAACACTGAAGCTTTCTTT.